The 17 T cell receptor beta chains below all came from one sample that was sequenced in a study of OX40 agonist ivuxolimab in advanced cancers. Libraries came from the immunoSEQ multiplex PCR assay. The clones in this table, taken by TCRdb from immuneACCESS, are in-frame only. Not every clone is retained; where verified, under half of the shortfall comes from an unresolved V gene, and the cause of the rest is unknown. The sample includes 100,000 to 130,000 clones, with around 93% observed a single time. The top ten clones comprise around 0.7% of the sample. Sequenced material: CD4+ or CD8+ T cells sorted from blood, taken in a trial of the OX40 agonist ivuxolimab. The receptors derive from an adult with an advanced solid tumor such as melanoma, head and neck, liver or kidney cancer.

The chain has TRBV5-1 and TRBJ1-1, with D possibly matching TRBD1 (5 bases). The V and J ends lost 0 bases and 6 bases respectively, with 9 bases between them. Germline CDR1 reads SGHRS; CDR2 reads YFSETQ. The CDR3 extends over 13 amino acids. CDR3 protein: CASSLALGAEAFF. CDR3 DNA sequence: TGCGCCAGCAGCTTGGCCCTGGGGGCTGAAGCTTTCTTT. The entire variable domain, with the rest obtained from reference TRBV5-1 and TRBJ1-1, is as follows: KAGVTQTPRYLIKTRGQQVTLSCSPISGHRSVSWYQQTPGQGLQFLFEYFSETQRNKGNFPGRFSGRQFSNSRSEMNVSTLELGDSALYLCASSLALGAEAFFGQGTRLTVV.

The V call is TRBV14, the J call TRBJ1-5; TRBD1 aligns across 9 bases. This CDR3 is 20 amino acids long. The J segment lost 0 bases and the V segment lost 0 bases, leaving 12 bases of the junction unmatched. Germline lookup yields CDR1 SGHDN and CDR2 FVKESK. CDR3 amino acids: CASSQDFDRGFFFSNQPQHF. The CDR3 DNA sequence: TGTGCCAGCAGCCAAGATTTTGACAGGGGGTTTTTTTTTAGCAATCAGCCCCAGCATTTT.

V usage is TRBV20-1 and J usage is TRBJ1-4, with unresolved D. This CDR3 comprises 11 residues. CDR1 is DFQATT, CDR2 SNEGSKA, per germline (reference sequence). Trimming shortened V by 6 bases and J by 8 bases, and 10 bases separated the two germline ends. The CDR3 reads CSAERWEKLFF. In nucleotides, the CDR3 is TGCAGTGCGGAGAGGTGGGAAAAACTGTTTTTT.

The CDR3 nucleotides read TGTGCCAGCAGCTTTACCGGGACTACTGCCGGTGAGACCCAGTACTTC. Protein sequence: CASSFTGTTAGETQYF. This rearrangement joins TRBV9 to TRBJ2-5, with 7 bases aligning to TRBD2. The CDR3 extends over 16 amino acids. The V segment lost 4 bases and the J segment 5 bases; nucleotides outside the gene matches: 14. Germline CDR1 SGDLS, CDR2 YYNGEE.

This clone was observed once. J is TRBJ2-5 and V is TRBV30, with D perhaps matching TRBD1 or TRBD2 (5 bases each). Trimming cost V 3 bases and J 2 bases, with 13 bases left between them. This CDR3 has 14 residues. The germline gives CDR1 GTSNPN, CDR2 SVGIG (reference sequence). CDR3 DNA: TGTGCCTGGAGCTACAGGAGGAATCAAGAGACCCAGTACTTC. It yields the protein CAWSYRRNQETQYF.

This chain connects TRBV11-1 to TRBJ2-4; the D gene is possibly TRBD2 (6 bases). Trimming removed 3 bases from V and 6 bases from J, with 15 bases in between. Germline V gene sequence: CDR1 SGHAT, CDR2 FQDESV (reference sequence). CDR3 length: 15 residues. CDR3 bases: TGTGCCAGCAGCTTGGGCGGGATGGGGGGAAACATTCAGTACTTC. Encoded protein: CASSLGGMGGNIQYF. The variable domain in full, with the rest retrieved from reference TRBV11-1 and TRBJ2-4, is EAEVAQSPRYKITEKSQAVAFWCDPISGHATLYWYRQILGQGPELLVQFQDESVVDDSQLPKDRFSAERLKGVDSTLKIQPAELGDSAMYLCASSLGGMGGNIQYFGAGTRLSVL.

J is TRBJ2-5 and V is TRBV6-5; 7 bases map to TRBD1. V shed 6 bases, J shed 4 bases, and the junction held 5 bases outside the gene matches. There are 13 residues in the CDR3. Germline CDR1 is MNHEY and CDR2 is SVGAGI. The CDR3 bases are TGTGCCAGCAGGGCCCGGGACAGAGAGACCCAGTACTTC. This gives the protein CASRARDRETQYF.

This chain uses TRBV11-2 with TRBJ2-1; D gene unclear. From germline, CDR1 is SGHAT and CDR2 FQNNGV. The ends were cut back, 5 bases at V and 10 bases at J, with 9 bases in the middle. The CDR3 contains 11 residues. The CDR3, as DNA: TGTGCCAGCAGCCAACAGTCAGAGCAGTTCTTC. It codes for CASSQQSEQFF.

This chain connects TRBV19 to TRBJ2-5, with D uncertain. Germline V gene lookup returns CDR1 LNHDA and CDR2 SQIVND (reference sequence). The CDR3 has 13 amino acids. V was pared by 8 bases and J by 4 bases, with 14 bases between. In DNA, the CDR3 is TGTGCCAGTGGATTCGCGCTACCAGAGACCCAGTACTTC. It is translated as CASGFALPETQYF.

This chain links TRBV4-1 with TRBJ1-6, with unresolved D. This CDR3 is built from 19 residues. V lost 0 bases, J lost 1 base, and 16 bases lay in between. Germline values: CDR1 MGHRA, CDR2 YSYEKL. CDR3: CASSQDRNSLRSYNSPLHF. In DNA form, the CDR3 reads TGCGCCAGCAGCCAAGATCGTAACAGTTTAAGGTCCTATAATTCACCCCTCCACTTT.

This clone showed up just once. The chain couples TRBV11-2 to TRBJ2-3; D is uncertain. Looked up from germline, CDR1 is SGHAT and CDR2 is FQNNGV. This CDR3 has 12 amino acids. Trimming shortened V by 2 bases and J by 5 bases, and 5 bases separated the two germline ends. The CDR3 spells CASSLLRDTQYF. The CDR3 nucleotides read TGTGCCAGCAGCTTACTGAGAGATACGCAGTATTTT.

The V gene is TRBV5-8, the J gene TRBJ2-7; 7 nucleotides line up with TRBD1. Germline V lookup: CDR1 SGHTS, CDR2 YDEGEE. J gave up 5 bases and V 2 bases, and 1 base lay outside the gene matches. The CDR3 consists of 12 residues. CDR3 amino acids: CASSFTGDEQYF. The CDR3 DNA follows: TGTGCCAGCAGCTTCACAGGGGACGAGCAGTACTTC.

The V call is TRBV5-4, the J call TRBJ1-1; TRBD1 matches 7 bases. Germline V lookup: CDR1 SGHNT, CDR2 YYREEE (reference sequence). V was clipped by 4 bases and J by 2 bases; unmatched bases: 8. This CDR3 is built from 15 residues. CDR3 DNA sequence: TGTGCCAGCAGCCTAGGGACAGCCTTTAACACTGAAGCTTTCTTT. This sequence encodes CASSLGTAFNTEAFF.

The chain recombines TRBV30 with TRBJ2-5; 7 bases are a match to TRBD1. The CDR3 is 14 amino acids. The V and J ends lost 3 bases and 2 bases, in that order; junction bases with no gene match: 6. From germline, CDR1 is GTSNPN and CDR2 SVGIG (reference sequence). The CDR3 is CAWSKGTAQETQYF. The CDR3 DNA is TGTGCCTGGAGCAAAGGGACAGCACAAGAGACCCAGTACTTC.

J is TRBJ1-1 and V is TRBV6-5; 7 bases fit TRBD1. The CDR3 runs 14 residues. Unmatched junction bases numbered 3, after V lost 4 bases and J lost 1 base. From germline, CDR1 is MNHEY and CDR2 SVGAGI. The CDR3 DNA reads TGTGCCAGCAGTTCCAGGACAGGGAACACTGAAGCTTTCTTT. It is translated as CASSSRTGNTEAFF.

The chain carries TRBV9 and TRBJ2-2; TRBD2 matches 9 bases. This CDR3 has 16 amino acids. Looked up from germline, CDR1 is SGDLS and CDR2 is YYNGEE. J gave up 4 bases and V 0 bases, and 4 bases lay outside the gene matches. CDR3 bases: TGTGCCAGCAGCGTAGGGCCTAGCGGGGTCACCGGGGAGCTGTTTTTT. Its protein product is CASSVGPSGVTGELFF.

This rearrangement joins TRBV4-1 to TRBJ2-2; 7 bases are a match to TRBD2. The CDR3 covers 20 residues. The germline gives CDR1 MGHRA, CDR2 YSYEKL. J was trimmed by 5 bases and V by 0 bases; bases with no gene match: 18. The CDR3: CASSQDPPWGGDLWTGELFF. The CDR3, as DNA: TGCGCCAGCAGCCAAGACCCCCCTTGGGGGGGGGATCTATGGACCGGGGAGCTGTTTTTT.